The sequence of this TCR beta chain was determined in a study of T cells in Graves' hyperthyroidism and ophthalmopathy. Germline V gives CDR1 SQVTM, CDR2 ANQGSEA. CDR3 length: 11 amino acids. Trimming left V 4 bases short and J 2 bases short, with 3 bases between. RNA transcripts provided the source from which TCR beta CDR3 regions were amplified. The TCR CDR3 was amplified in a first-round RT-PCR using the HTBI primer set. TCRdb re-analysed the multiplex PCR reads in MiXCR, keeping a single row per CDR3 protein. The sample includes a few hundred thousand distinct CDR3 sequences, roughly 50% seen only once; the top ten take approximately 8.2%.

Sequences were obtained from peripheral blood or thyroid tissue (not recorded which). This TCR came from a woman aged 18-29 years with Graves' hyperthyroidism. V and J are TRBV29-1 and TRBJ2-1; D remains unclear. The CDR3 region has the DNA TGCAGCGTTGGAACCTACAATGAGCAGTTCTTC. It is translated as CSVGTYNEQFF.